This is a list of T cell receptor beta chains from one sample in a study of shared clonotypes between healthy human individuals. This table comes from immunoSEQ multiplex PCR, and its TCRdb copy is limited to in-frame clones, with some not included. Of 2,100,000 or so clones in the sample, approximately 96% were seen once. Sequenced input: naive CD4+ T cells sorted from blood. All receptors come from a man aged 18 to 35 in good health. CDR3s include the opening cysteine and the closing phenylalanine or tryptophan. A D gene is named only where the DNA matches it firmly. Clone sizes are given selectively: once, few, many, or a class where the clone is expanded.

J: TRBJ2-7; size: NA; D: TRBD1; V: TRBV10-3; CDR3: CAITYSSHRGTGLFSYEQYF; DNA: TGTGCCATAACCTATTCTTCACACCGGGGGACAGGGCTTTTCTCCTACGAGCAGTACTTC
J: TRBJ2-5; size: once; D: NA; V: TRBV7-9; CDR3: CASSLGADQTQYF; DNA: TGTGCCAGCAGCCTAGGGGCCGATCAGACCCAGTACTTC
J: TRBJ2-1; size: once; D: TRBD1; V: TRBV2; CDR3: CASSTDRGAYNEQFF; DNA: TGTGCCAGCAGTACTGACAGGGGGGCGTACAATGAGCAGTTCTTC
J: TRBJ2-6; size: NA; D: TRBD1; V: TRBV28; CDR3: CASSSRTGFTGANVLTF; DNA: TGTGCCAGCAGTTCCCGGACAGGGTTTACTGGGGCCAACGTCCTGACTTTC
J: TRBJ1-5; size: NA; D: NA; V: TRBV2; CDR3: CASLMGVNQPQHF; DNA: TGTGCCAGCCTAATGGGGGTAAATCAGCCCCAGCATTTT
J: TRBJ1-5; size: NA; D: NA; V: TRBV6-1; CDR3: CASSEWGYSNQPQHF; DNA: TGTGCCAGCAGTGAATGGGGGTATAGCAATCAGCCCCAGCATTTT
J: TRBJ1-2; size: NA; D: TRBD1; V: TRBV6-6; CDR3: CASSYKVTGGNYGYTF; DNA: TGTGCCAGCAGTTACAAGGTGACAGGGGGCAACTATGGCTACACCTTC
J: TRBJ2-3; size: NA; D: TRBD1; V: TRBV5-5; CDR3: CASSPRDRGLYTQYF; DNA: TGTGCCAGCAGCCCCCGGGACAGGGGGCTGTATACGCAGTATTTT
J: TRBJ1-5; size: NA; D: NA; V: TRBV6-5; CDR3: CASGTSNQPQHF; DNA: TGTGCCAGCGGAACGAGCAATCAGCCCCAGCATTTT
J: TRBJ1-6; size: NA; D: NA; V: TRBV4-1; CDR3: CASSPLGGLNSPLHF; DNA: TGCGCCAGCAGCCCCTTAGGGGGGTTAAATTCACCCCTCCACTTT
J: TRBJ2-1; size: once; D: NA; V: TRBV5-1; CDR3: CASSSLALGDEQFF; DNA: TGCGCCAGCAGCTCCCTGGCCCTGGGAGATGAGCAGTTCTTC
J: TRBJ2-4; size: NA; D: NA; V: TRBV7-8; CDR3: CASSLGGDSRPKNIQYF; DNA: TGTGCCAGCAGCTTAGGGGGGGACAGCCGACCCAAAAACATTCAGTACTTC
J: TRBJ2-7; size: NA; D: NA; V: TRBV19; CDR3: CASSTVSSETAMYEQYF; DNA: TGTGCCAGTAGTACAGTCTCTTCGGAAACAGCCATGTACGAGCAGTACTTC
J: TRBJ2-7; size: NA; D: TRBD2; V: TRBV7-2; CDR3: CASSLALPRLAGRSSYEQYF; DNA: TGTGCCAGCAGCTTAGCGCTCCCACGACTAGCGGGACGATCCTCCTACGAGCAGTACTTC
J: TRBJ2-7; size: NA; D: NA; V: TRBV6-1; CDR3: CASSETPEQEQYF; DNA: TGTGCCAGCAGTGAGACCCCAGAGCAGGAGCAGTACTTC
J: TRBJ2-1; size: NA; D: NA; V: TRBV7-9; CDR3: CASSLGLNEQFF; DNA: TGTGCCAGCAGCTTAGGGCTGAATGAGCAGTTCTTC
J: TRBJ2-7; size: NA; D: NA; V: TRBV5-6; CDR3: CASSLRGTSYEQYF; DNA: TGTGCCAGCAGCTTGAGGGGAACCTCCTACGAGCAGTACTTC
J: TRBJ2-3; size: NA; D: TRBD2; V: TRBV9; CDR3: CASSVGGTSGRVPDTQYF; DNA: TGTGCCAGCAGCGTCGGGGGGACTAGCGGGAGGGTGCCAGATACGCAGTATTTT
J: TRBJ2-7; size: NA; D: TRBD2; V: TRBV6-5; CDR3: CASTLLAGASYEQYF; DNA: TGTGCCAGCACCCTACTAGCGGGAGCCTCCTACGAGCAGTACTTC
J: TRBJ2-7; size: NA; D: NA; V: TRBV6-5; CDR3: CASSYSALRYEQYF; DNA: TGTGCCAGCAGTTACTCAGCCCTCCGCTACGAGCAGTACTTC
J: TRBJ1-2; size: NA; D: NA; V: TRBV6-1; CDR3: CASSEARTAYGYTF; DNA: TGTGCCAGCAGTGAAGCAAGGACAGCCTATGGCTACACCTTC
J: TRBJ2-6; size: NA; D: NA; V: TRBV4-3; CDR3: CASSQDIPEATHSGANVLTF; DNA: TGCGCCAGCAGCCAAGATATACCGGAGGCTACGCACTCTGGGGCCAACGTCCTGACTTTC
J: TRBJ1-4; size: NA; D: NA; V: TRBV6-1; CDR3: CASTTEVGEKLFF; DNA: TGTGCCAGCACCACCGAGGTCGGGGAAAAACTGTTTTTT
J: TRBJ1-6; size: NA; D: TRBD1; V: TRBV10-2; CDR3: CASRTGGNNSPLHF; DNA: TGCGCCAGCAGGACAGGGGGCAATAATTCACCCCTCCACTTT
J: TRBJ2-7; size: NA; D: NA; V: TRBV18; CDR3: CASSPDDSEQYF; DNA: TGTGCCAGCTCACCAGACGACAGCGAGCAGTACTTC
J: TRBJ2-1; size: NA; D: TRBD2; V: TRBV7-9; CDR3: CASSLSSGALNEQFF; DNA: TGTGCCAGCAGCTTATCTAGCGGGGCTTTGAATGAGCAGTTCTTC
J: TRBJ1-1; size: NA; D: TRBD1; V: TRBV6-6; CDR3: CASSLQGEDTEAFF; DNA: TGTGCCAGCAGTTTACAGGGGGAGGACACTGAAGCTTTCTTT
J: TRBJ1-2; size: once; D: NA; V: TRBV6-1; CDR3: CATHSRDSYDGYTF; DNA: TGTGCCACCCACTCCCGGGACTCCTATGATGGCTACACCTTC
J: TRBJ2-3; size: NA; D: NA; V: TRBV28; CDR3: CASSLPSTDTQYF; DNA: TGTGCCAGCAGTTTACCTAGCACAGATACGCAGTATTTT
J: TRBJ1-1; size: NA; D: NA; V: TRBV5-5; CDR3: CASSLSGAEAFF; DNA: TGTGCCAGCAGCTTATCAGGGGCTGAAGCTTTCTTT
J: TRBJ1-2; size: NA; D: TRBD1; V: TRBV10-3; CDR3: CAIRGDRAYGYTF; DNA: TGTGCCATCAGAGGTGACAGGGCGTATGGCTACACCTTC
J: TRBJ2-5; size: once; D: TRBD2; V: TRBV2; CDR3: CASSAMELAGRGEETQYF; DNA: TGTGCCAGCAGTGCGATGGAACTAGCGGGACGGGGGGAAGAGACCCAGTACTTC
J: TRBJ1-2; size: NA; D: TRBD1; V: TRBV27; CDR3: CASRNPGGANYGYTF; DNA: TGTGCCAGCAGGAACCCAGGGGGTGCTAACTATGGCTACACCTTC
J: TRBJ1-6; size: NA; D: NA; V: TRBV20-1; CDR3: CSARGALHF; DNA: TGCAGTGCTAGGGGGGCCCTCCACTTT
J: TRBJ2-2; size: NA; D: NA; V: TRBV5-6; CDR3: CASSPRSGTNTGELFF; DNA: TGTGCCAGCAGCCCAAGATCCGGGACGAACACCGGGGAGCTGTTTTTT
J: TRBJ1-5; size: NA; D: TRBD1; V: TRBV6-1; CDR3: CASRGQGGQPQHF; DNA: TGTGCCAGCAGGGGACAGGGTGGTCAGCCCCAGCATTTT
J: TRBJ2-7; size: NA; D: NA; V: TRBV14; CDR3: CASSPSFGEQYF; DNA: TGTGCCAGCAGCCCCTCCTTTGGGGAGCAGTACTTC
J: TRBJ2-3; size: NA; D: TRBD2; V: TRBV9; CDR3: CASSVAWSGGTDTQYF; DNA: TGTGCCAGCAGCGTAGCATGGAGCGGGGGCACAGATACGCAGTATTTT
J: TRBJ1-4; size: NA; D: NA; V: TRBV21-1; CDR3: CASSKARGPATNEKLFF; DNA: TGTGCCAGCAGCAAAGCTCGGGGACCCGCAACTAATGAAAAACTGTTTTTT
J: TRBJ2-7; size: NA; D: NA; V: TRBV6-5; CDR3: CASSYGRAQGEQYF; DNA: TGTGCCAGCAGTTACGGGCGGGCGCAGGGCGAGCAGTACTTC
J: TRBJ2-6; size: once; D: NA; V: TRBV4-1; CDR3: CASSQERGLGSGANVLTF; DNA: TGCGCCAGCAGCCAAGAACGGGGGTTAGGGTCTGGGGCCAACGTCCTGACTTTC